A single sample is the source of the 26 T cell receptor beta chains below, sequenced in a study of blood T cell repertoires in COVID-19. TCRdb's copy holds only in-frame clones and misses some; the assay was immunoSEQ multiplex PCR. The sample holds 350,000 to 500,000 clones, roughly 90% seen once. The specimen was PBMCs or T cells enriched from blood (not recorded which). The source of these receptors is a woman between 18 and 29 years old who had been exposed to COVID-19.

The rearrangement joins TRBV19 to TRBJ2-7; 10 bases are shared with TRBD1. The V gene end was trimmed by 8 bases and the J gene end by 4 bases; junction bases not matched to a gene: 8. The CDR3 consists of 14 residues. The germline CDR1 and CDR2 sequences are LNHDA and SQIVND (reference sequence). The CDR3 spells CASATGTGVYEQYF. CDR3 DNA: TGTGCCAGTGCCACCGGGACAGGGGTTTACGAGCAGTACTTC. Using reference TRBV19 and TRBJ2-7 for the parts outside the CDR3, the full variable domain is DGGITQSPKYLFRKEGQNVTLSCEQNLNHDAMYWYRQDPGQGLRLIYYSQIVNDFQKGDIAEGYSVSREKKESFPLTVTSAQKNPTAFYLCASATGTGVYEQYFGPGTRLTVT.

The genes are TRBV24-1 and TRBJ2-5; TRBD2 aligns across 8 bases. The CDR3 length is 17 residues. Losses at the gene ends were 3 bases for V and 5 bases for J; bases not matched to a gene: 13. The germline V gene encodes CDR1 KGHDR and CDR2 SFDVKD. The CDR3 spells CATSDALSPGLGETQYF. The CDR3 DNA reads as TGTGCCACCAGTGATGCTCTATCCCCGGGACTAGGGGAGACCCAGTACTTC.

The V gene is TRBV12-5, the J gene TRBJ2-4, with 11 bases fitting TRBD1. The CDR3 runs 20 residues. J gave up 0 bases and V 1 base, and 11 bases lay outside the gene matches. Germline V gives CDR1 LGHNT, CDR2 FRNRAP. CDR3 DNA sequence: TGTGCTAGTGGTTTGGGACCGGGACAGGGGGTAATAGAAGCCAAAAACATTCAGTACTTC. Translated, it gives CASGLGPGQGVIEAKNIQYF.

The chain uses TRBV7-8 and TRBJ1-5; TRBD1 might be the D (6 bases). The V gene lost 5 bases and the J gene lost 0 bases, with 20 bases spanning the gap. This CDR3 comprises 18 residues. The V gene's germline CDR1 is SGHVS and CDR2 FQNEAQ. DNA of the CDR3: TGTGCCAGCAGCCCTAGACGCCGGGACACTAATAGCAATCAGCCCCAGCATTTT. Its translation: CASSPRRRDTNSNQPQHF.

This chain joins TRBV24-1 and TRBJ2-5, with 7 nucleotides matching TRBD1. The CDR3 length is 16 residues. Germline assignment: CDR1 KGHDR and CDR2 SFDVKD. The J segment lost 7 bases and the V segment lost 4 bases, leaving 14 bases of the junction unmatched. CDR3 nucleotides: TGTGCCACCAGTGACCTAGACAGGGTGGGCCTGGTGACCCAGTACTTC. The encoded protein is CATSDLDRVGLVTQYF.

J is TRBJ2-7 and V is TRBV6-2 or TRBV6-3, with 9 bases matching TRBD1. Losses at the gene ends were 0 bases for V and 1 base for J; bases not matched to a gene: 4. Germline V gene data show CDR1 as MNHEY and CDR2 as SVGEGT. This CDR3 has 16 residues. The DNA of the CDR3 is TGTGCCAGCAGTTACTCCGCCGGGACAGGGTCCTACGAGCAGTACTTC. Amino acids: CASSYSAGTGSYEQYF.

The chain joins TRBV18 to TRBJ2-7, with 11 bases that match TRBD2. CDR1 KGHSH and CDR2 LQKENI come from the germline V gene. The V segment lost 2 bases and the J segment 9 bases; nucleotides outside the gene matches: 0. This CDR3 is 12 amino acids long. The CDR3 here is CASSPGLAGQYF. The CDR3 nucleotides are TGTGCCAGCTCACCAGGACTAGCGGGGCAGTACTTC. Full variable domain (remainder filled in from reference TRBV18 and TRBJ2-7): NAGVMQNPRHLVRRRGQEARLRCSPMKGHSHVYWYRQLPEEGLKFMVYLQKENIIDESGMPKERFSAEFPKEGPSILRIQQVVRGDSAAYFCASSPGLAGQYFGPGTRLTVT.

The chain recombines TRBV30 with TRBJ1-4, with a possible D match to TRBD1 (6 bases). The CDR3 is 13 amino acids. CDR1 is GTSNPN, CDR2 SVGIG, per germline (reference sequence). V was clipped by 0 bases and J by 8 bases, with 10 bases between them. The CDR3 nucleotides are TGTGCCTGGAGTGTACAGGGTTACGAAAAACTGTTTTTT. This translates into CAWSVQGYEKLFF.

The CDR3 is CASSLGRLAGVTDTQYF. For the CDR3, the DNA is TGTGCCAGCAGCTTAGGCCGTCTAGCGGGGGTCACAGATACGCAGTATTTT. This rearrangement joins TRBV7-3 to TRBJ2-3; 10 bases align to TRBD2. V gave up 2 bases and J gave up 2 bases; unmatched junction bases: 7. The length of the CDR3 is 17 residues. Looked up from germline, CDR1 is SGHTA and CDR2 is FQGTGA.

This clone was picked up a small number of times. The gene calls are TRBV18 and TRBJ1-1; weak D call: TRBD1 (5 bases). The CDR3 totals 15 residues. The V gene lost 3 bases and the J gene lost 0 bases, with 11 bases spanning the gap. Germline CDR1 reads KGHSH; CDR2 reads LQKENI. CDR3 amino acids: CASSPSQGMNTEAFF. CDR3 in DNA: TGTGCCAGCTCACCTTCGCAGGGAATGAACACTGAAGCTTTCTTT.

This clone was observed once. The chain combines TRBV4-2 with TRBJ2-1; D possibly corresponds to TRBD1 (6 bases). The CDR3 extends over 15 amino acids. CDR1 and CDR2 (germline): LGHNA, YNFKEQ. The V end lost 1 base, the J end lost 3 bases, and 10 bases lay between the germline ends. In DNA form, the CDR3 reads TGTGCCAGCAGCCAAGCAGGGGATCGCTACAATGAGCAGTTCTTC. It encodes CASSQAGDRYNEQFF.

This rearrangement joins TRBV5-1 to TRBJ2-7; D is uncertain. The ends were cut back, 4 bases at V and 4 bases at J, with 15 bases in the middle. The germline V gene encodes CDR1 SGHRS and CDR2 YFSETQ. The CDR3 has 14 residues. CDR3 region: CASSPGTFLYEQYF. For the CDR3, the DNA is TGCGCCAGCAGCCCTGGCACGTTTTTGTACGAGCAGTACTTC.

J is TRBJ2-1 and V is TRBV27; 10 bases are a match to TRBD2. Germline V gives CDR1 MNHEY, CDR2 SMNVEV (reference sequence). The CDR3 has 19 amino acids. V was pared by 0 bases and J by 2 bases, with 10 bases of the junction left unmatched. The CDR3 bases are TGTGCCAGCAGTTTATCGGGCCTAGCGGGAGTCATACCCTACAATGAGCAGTTCTTC. This codes for CASSLSGLAGVIPYNEQFF.

The chain's CDR3 is CATSRAAGSSGANVLTF. The CDR3 DNA follows: TGTGCCACCAGCAGAGCCGCAGGCTCCTCTGGGGCCAACGTCCTGACTTTC. V and J are TRBV15 and TRBJ2-6, with unresolved D. CDR1 LNHNV and CDR2 YYDKDF come from the germline V gene (reference sequence). V was shortened by 1 base and J by 0 bases, with 10 bases between the two germline ends. There are 17 residues in the CDR3.

The V call is TRBV28, the J call TRBJ1-1, with 7 bases that match TRBD1. Germline trimming cut 3 bases from V and 0 bases from J; bases unmatched to any gene: 4. The germline CDR1 and CDR2 sequences are MDHEN and SYDVKM. CDR3 length: 15 amino acids. CDR3 in DNA: TGTGCCAGCAGTTTCCGTGACAGGGTGAACACTGAAGCTTTCTTT. This gives the protein CASSFRDRVNTEAFF.

This clone came up once. The chain recombines TRBV7-8 with TRBJ1-4, with 8 bases that match TRBD1. The CDR3 is 14 amino acids. V lost 3 bases to trimming and J lost 8 bases; unmatched junction nucleotides: 5. Germline CDR1 and CDR2: SGHVS and FQNEAQ. CDR3 DNA sequence: TGTGCCAGCAGCTTCAGGGGGCTTGGGGAAAAACTGTTTTTT. This gives the protein CASSFRGLGEKLFF.

A note on this clone: Germline is not matched at one junction end, which may reflect a read error. This chain uses TRBV5-5 with TRBJ1-5; D is unclear. The CDR3 sequence is 15 residues long. Germline CDR1 and CDR2: SGHKS and YYEKEE (reference sequence). The CDR3 spells CASSLYYLRDQPQHF. CDR3 DNA sequence: TGTGCCAGCAGCTTGTACTATTTGAGGGATCAACCCCAGCATTTT.

This clone appeared a single time. CDR3 DNA: TGTGCCAGCCCTACATGGGCAACTGAAGCTTTCTTT. Residues: CASPTWATEAFF. The chain recombines TRBV6-5 with TRBJ1-1; no firm D call. Trimming pared 8 bases from V and 5 bases from J, leaving 12 bases between. The CDR3 length is 12 residues. In germline, CDR1 is MNHEY, CDR2 SVGAGI.

The chain links TRBV7-2 to TRBJ1-5; perhaps TRBD1 as D (5 bases). The CDR3 runs to 15 residues. Germline CDR1 SGHTA, CDR2 FQGNSA. Trimming took off 4 bases at V and 5 bases at J, with 15 bases between the two ends. The CDR3 nucleotides are TGTGCCAGCAGCTCGCGTGGGGGAGGGGATCAGCCCCAGCATTTT. It is translated as CASSSRGGGDQPQHF. The full variable domain, with the rest looked up from reference TRBV7-2 and TRBJ1-5, is GAGVSQSPSNKVTEKGKDVELRCDPISGHTALYWYRQSLGQGLEFLIYFQGNSAPDKSGLPSDRFSAERTGGSVSTLTIQRTQQEDSAVYLCASSSRGGGDQPQHFGDGTRLSIL.

This clone came up a few times. The chain employs TRBV3-1 (or the pseudogene TRBV3-2) and TRBJ1-1; 12 bases align to TRBD1. Germline-derived CDR1 and CDR2 are LGHDT and YNNKEL (reference sequence). Trimming took 4 bases from V and 4 from J; bases not matched to a gene: 7. The CDR3 spans 16 residues. CDR3 nucleotide sequence: TGTGCCAGCAGCCCGGGGACAGGGGGCTTGGGCACTGAAGCTTTCTTT. Translating it yields CASSPGTGGLGTEAFF.

V gene TRBV7-2 combines with J gene TRBJ2-7; D possibly corresponds to TRBD1 (6 bases). Deletions cut 6 bases from V and 6 bases from J, with 21 bases between. Germline V CDR1 and CDR2: SGHTA, FQGNSA. The CDR3 totals 15 residues. The CDR3 sequence is CASSSQGSHFSEQYF. The CDR3 nucleotides read TGTGCCAGCAGTTCACAGGGTTCCCACTTTTCCGAGCAGTACTTC. The entire variable domain, with the rest obtained from reference TRBV7-2 and TRBJ2-7, is as follows: GAGVSQSPSNKVTEKGKDVELRCDPISGHTALYWYRQSLGQGLEFLIYFQGNSAPDKSGLPSDRFSAERTGGSVSTLTIQRTQQEDSAVYLCASSSQGSHFSEQYFGPGTRLTVT.

The chain has TRBV11-2 and TRBJ2-1; D might be TRBD1 (6 bases). Between the trimmed V and J ends, which lost 5 bases and 9 bases, there was a span of 20 bases. The CDR3 length is 15 residues. Germline CDR1 is SGHAT and CDR2 is FQNNGV. CDR3 in amino acids: CASSLNSGTTGEQFF. CDR3 bases: TGTGCCAGCAGCCTCAACTCCGGGACAACGGGTGAGCAGTTCTTC.

The chain employs TRBV3-1 (or the pseudogene TRBV3-2) and TRBJ2-1; D unresolved. Between the trimmed V and J ends, which lost 2 bases and 7 bases, there was a span of 15 bases. CDR1 is LGHDT, CDR2 YNNKEL, per germline (reference sequence). The CDR3 loop spans 15 amino acids. The CDR3 is CASSQQIWAANEQFF. DNA for the CDR3: TGTGCCAGCAGCCAACAAATTTGGGCCGCAAATGAGCAGTTCTTC.

The chain uses TRBV29-1 and TRBJ2-7, with 9 bases that match TRBD1. The CDR3 has 12 amino acids. V lost 5 bases, J lost 2 bases, and 1 base stayed unmatched. CDR1 and CDR2 from the germline V gene are SQVTM and ANQGSEA. CDR3 DNA: TGCAGCGTTAGGGACAGGGCCTACGAGCAGTACTTC. Its protein product is CSVRDRAYEQYF.

This chain links TRBV12-3 or TRBV12-4 with TRBJ1-6; a weak D match, TRBD1 (6 bases). Deletions cut 6 bases from V and 9 bases from J, with 12 bases between. This CDR3 spans 13 amino acids. The CDR3 protein is CASSQIRGSPLHF. CDR3 nucleotides: TGTGCCAGCAGCCAGATCAGGGGTTCACCCCTCCACTTT.

The rearrangement joins TRBV28 to TRBJ1-2, with D perhaps TRBD1 (6 bases). Germline lookup yields CDR1 MDHEN and CDR2 SYDVKM. V lost 2 bases and J 3 bases, leaving 10 bases between the germline ends. The CDR3 consists of 14 residues. In DNA, the CDR3 is TGTGCCAGCAGTTTAGCCCCAGGGGACTATGGCTACACCTTC. Encoded protein: CASSLAPGDYGYTF.